This T cell receptor beta chain came from a study of beta chain features in type 1 diabetes. With regard to this clone: What it recognizes is unknown.

V lost 3 bases, J lost 6 bases, and 8 bases stayed unmatched. The CDR3 runs to 14 residues. The V gene's germline CDR1 is GTSNPN and CDR2 SVGIG (reference sequence). Study results and caveats: Researchers report that Type 1 diabetes patients had moderately but significantly shorter TCRB CDR3s across all four CD4+ subsets. PCR might favor shorter templates, equally in patients and controls.

As every portion of the isolated RNA was reverse transcribed, the sequencing read expressed TCRB transcripts. Using immunoSEQ multiplex PCR, the repertoire was profiled, and TCRdb retains in-frame clones only, with some absent. The sample has 200,000 to 300,000 clones; roughly 11% are singletons. The sample consisted of naive CD4+ T cells from blood. The TCR originated in a man under 40 with type 1 diabetes. This chain connects TRBV30 to TRBJ2-3; 8 bases align to TRBD2. This chain's CDR3 is CAWSEGASGDTQYF. The CDR3, as DNA: TGTGCCTGGAGCGAAGGGGCTAGCGGGGATACGCAGTATTTT.